What follows are 5 T cell receptor beta chains derived from one specimen sequenced in a study of blood T cell repertoires in COVID-19. The assay was immunoSEQ multiplex PCR, and TCRdb's table has in-frame clones only and misses some. The repertoire consists of a few hundred thousand clones, with more than 80% occurring once and the leading ten covering approximately 9.2%. The sequenced sample consisted of PBMCs or T cells enriched from blood (not recorded which). These receptors all stem from a middle-aged man who had recovered from COVID-19.

As concerns this clone: At one of its ends the junction is not consistent with the germline gene, which may arise from a read error. Other DNA sequences of this sample code for an identical CDR3. This rearrangement joins TRBV6-5 to TRBJ1-2, with D perhaps matching TRBD1 (5 bases). This CDR3 is 15 amino acids long. CDR1 is MNHEY and CDR2 is SVGAGI in the germline V gene. CDR3: CASGSGGTYNYGYTF. The CDR3 bases are TGTGCCAGCGGATCGGGGGGGACGTATAACTATGGCTATACCTTC.

The chain links TRBV5-4 to TRBJ2-5; 9 bases match TRBD1. Germline V lookup: CDR1 SGHNT, CDR2 YYREEE (reference sequence). This CDR3 has 17 residues. J gave up 0 bases and V 3 bases, and 9 bases lay outside the gene matches. This CDR3 is CASSSTGTGINQETQYF. CDR3 DNA: TGTGCCAGCAGCTCAACCGGGACAGGGATAAACCAAGAGACCCAGTACTTC.

The genes are TRBV11-3 and TRBJ2-5; 11 bases are a match to TRBD1. The CDR3 length is 15 residues. Germline V gene sequence: CDR1 SGHNT, CDR2 YENEEA. J lost 3 bases, V lost 5 bases, and 5 bases had no gene match. The CDR3 DNA is TGTGCCAGCAGCCCAGGGACAGGGGGGGAAGAGACCCAGTACTTC. Its protein is CASSPGTGGEETQYF.

This clone has just a few counts. The rearrangement joins TRBV12-3 or TRBV12-4 to TRBJ2-3; TRBD2 matches 8 bases. The CDR3 is 13 amino acids. V lost 3 bases to trimming and J lost 6 bases; unmatched junction nucleotides: 2. The CDR3 sequence: CASSFGGGDTQYF. The CDR3 DNA follows: TGTGCCAGCAGTTTCGGGGGGGGCGATACGCAGTATTTT.

In DNA form, the CDR3 reads TGCGCCAGCAGCTCGGTGCCAGGGGTCGAGAATTCACCCCTCCACTTT. Translating it yields CASSSVPGVENSPLHF. J is TRBJ1-6 and V is TRBV5-1, with D perhaps TRBD1 (6 bases). Trimming took 3 bases from V and 7 from J, leaving 17 bases between them. Germline V gene data show CDR1 as SGHRS and CDR2 as YFSETQ. There are 16 residues in the CDR3.